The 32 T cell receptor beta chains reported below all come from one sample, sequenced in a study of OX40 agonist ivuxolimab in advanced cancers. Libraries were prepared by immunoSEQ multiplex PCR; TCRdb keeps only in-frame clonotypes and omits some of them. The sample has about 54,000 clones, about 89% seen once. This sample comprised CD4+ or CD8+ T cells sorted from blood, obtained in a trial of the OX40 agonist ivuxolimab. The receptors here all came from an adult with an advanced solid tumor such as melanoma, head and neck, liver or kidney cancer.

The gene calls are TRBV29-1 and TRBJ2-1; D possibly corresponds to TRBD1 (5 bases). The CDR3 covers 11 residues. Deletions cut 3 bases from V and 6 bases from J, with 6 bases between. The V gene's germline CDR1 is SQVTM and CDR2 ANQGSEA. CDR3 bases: TGCAGCGTTGACAGGGCCAATGAGCAGTTCTTC. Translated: CSVDRANEQFF.

CDR3 DNA sequence: TGTGCCAGCAGCCAACGGCACGGGGGAAACCAAGAGACCCAGTACTTC. Translated: CASSQRHGGNQETQYF. The V and J genes are TRBV14 and TRBJ2-5; possible D gene TRBD2, 6 bases. V was trimmed by 2 bases and J by 0 bases, leaving 13 bases between them. CDR1 and CDR2 (germline): SGHDN, FVKESK. CDR3 length equals 16 residues.

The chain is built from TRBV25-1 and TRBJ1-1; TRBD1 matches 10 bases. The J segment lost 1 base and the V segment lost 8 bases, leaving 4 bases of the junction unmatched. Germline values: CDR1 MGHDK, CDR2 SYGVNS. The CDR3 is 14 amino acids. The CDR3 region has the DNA TGTGCCAGCCGGAGACAGGGGGCGAACACTGAAGCTTTCTTT. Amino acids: CASRRQGANTEAFF.

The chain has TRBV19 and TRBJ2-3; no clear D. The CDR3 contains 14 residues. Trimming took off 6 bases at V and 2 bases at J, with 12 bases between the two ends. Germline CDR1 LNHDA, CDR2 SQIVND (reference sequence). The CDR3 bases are TGTGCCAGTAGCCTTCGGCAGACCACAGATACGCAGTATTTT. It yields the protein CASSLRQTTDTQYF.

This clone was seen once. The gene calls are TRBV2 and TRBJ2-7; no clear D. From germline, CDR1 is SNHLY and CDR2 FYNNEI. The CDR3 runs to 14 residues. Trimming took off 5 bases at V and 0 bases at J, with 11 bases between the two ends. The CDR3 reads CASSQNSNSYEQYF. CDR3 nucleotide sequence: TGTGCCAGCAGTCAAAACAGTAACTCCTACGAGCAGTACTTC.

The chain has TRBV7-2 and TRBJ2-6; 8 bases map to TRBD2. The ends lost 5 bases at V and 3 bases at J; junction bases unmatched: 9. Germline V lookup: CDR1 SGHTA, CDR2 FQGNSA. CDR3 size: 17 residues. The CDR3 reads CASSPTSGGLGANVLTF. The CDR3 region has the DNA TGTGCCAGCAGCCCAACATCGGGGGGGCTTGGGGCCAACGTCCTGACTTTC. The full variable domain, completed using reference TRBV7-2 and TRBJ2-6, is GAGVSQSPSNKVTEKGKDVELRCDPISGHTALYWYRQSLGQGLEFLIYFQGNSAPDKSGLPSDRFSAERTGGSVSTLTIQRTQQEDSAVYLCASSPTSGGLGANVLTFGAGSRLTVL.

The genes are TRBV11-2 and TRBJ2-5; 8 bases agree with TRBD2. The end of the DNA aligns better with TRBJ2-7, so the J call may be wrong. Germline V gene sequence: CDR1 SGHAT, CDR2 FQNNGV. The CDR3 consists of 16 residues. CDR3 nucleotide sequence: TGTGCCAGCAGCTTAGATAAGCGGGAGACCTCCTACGAGCAGTACTTC. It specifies CASSLDKRETSYEQYF.

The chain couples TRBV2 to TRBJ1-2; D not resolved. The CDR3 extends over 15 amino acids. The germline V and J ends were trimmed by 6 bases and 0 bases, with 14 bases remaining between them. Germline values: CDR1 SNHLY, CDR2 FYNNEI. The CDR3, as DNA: TGTGCCAGCAGCTACTACACAGAGACTAACTATGGCTACACCTTC. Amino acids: CASSYYTETNYGYTF.

CDR3 in DNA: TGCGCCAGCAGCGCGGCTGACAGGGGAGAATTCTACAATGAGCAGTTCTTC. It encodes CASSAADRGEFYNEQFF. The chain employs TRBV5-1 and TRBJ2-1; 8 nucleotides match TRBD1. V was clipped by 4 bases and J by 3 bases; unmatched bases: 12. Germline CDR1 SGHRS, CDR2 YFSETQ. This CDR3 has 17 amino acids.

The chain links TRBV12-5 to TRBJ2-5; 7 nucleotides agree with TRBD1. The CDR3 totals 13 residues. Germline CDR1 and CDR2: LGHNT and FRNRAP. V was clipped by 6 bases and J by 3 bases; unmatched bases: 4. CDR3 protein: CASGSGQEETQYF. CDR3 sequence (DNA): TGTGCTAGTGGCTCCGGACAGGAAGAGACCCAGTACTTC.

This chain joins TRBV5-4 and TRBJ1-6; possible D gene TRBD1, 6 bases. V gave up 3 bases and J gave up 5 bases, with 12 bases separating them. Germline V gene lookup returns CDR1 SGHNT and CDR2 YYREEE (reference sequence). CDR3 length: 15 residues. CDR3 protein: CASSSGTHNNSPLHF. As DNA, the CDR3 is TGTGCCAGCAGCTCGGGGACACACAATAATTCACCCCTCCACTTT.

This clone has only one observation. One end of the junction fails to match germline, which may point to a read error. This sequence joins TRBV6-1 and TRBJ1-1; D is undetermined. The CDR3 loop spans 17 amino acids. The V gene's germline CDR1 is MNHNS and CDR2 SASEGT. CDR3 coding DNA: TGTGCCAGCAGGGAAGTGGCCGGGTTAGGCTTGAGCACTGAAGCTTTCTTT. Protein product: CASREVAGLGLSTEAFF.

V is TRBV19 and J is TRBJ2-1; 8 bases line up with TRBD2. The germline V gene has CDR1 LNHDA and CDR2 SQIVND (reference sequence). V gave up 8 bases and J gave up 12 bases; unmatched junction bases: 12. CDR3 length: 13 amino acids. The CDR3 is CASGGELADRQFF. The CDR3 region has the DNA TGTGCCAGTGGCGGAGAACTAGCGGATAGGCAGTTCTTC.

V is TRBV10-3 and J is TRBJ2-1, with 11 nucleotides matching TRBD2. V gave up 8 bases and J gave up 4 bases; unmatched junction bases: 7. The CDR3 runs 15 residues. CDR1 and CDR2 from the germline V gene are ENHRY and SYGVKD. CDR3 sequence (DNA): TGTGCCATCGGCGGGACTAGCGGACTGTACAATGAGCAGTTCTTC. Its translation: CAIGGTSGLYNEQFF.

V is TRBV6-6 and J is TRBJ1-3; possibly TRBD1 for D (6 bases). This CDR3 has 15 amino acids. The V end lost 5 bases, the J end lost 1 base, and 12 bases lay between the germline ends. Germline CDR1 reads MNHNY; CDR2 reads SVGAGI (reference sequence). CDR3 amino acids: CASSLQGRSGNTIYF. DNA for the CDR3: TGTGCCAGCAGTCTCCAGGGGAGGTCTGGAAACACCATATATTTT.

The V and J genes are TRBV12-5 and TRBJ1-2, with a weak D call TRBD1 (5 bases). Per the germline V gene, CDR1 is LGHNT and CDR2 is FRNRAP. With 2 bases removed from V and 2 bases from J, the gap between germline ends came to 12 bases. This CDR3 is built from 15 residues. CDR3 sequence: CASGLPWGGNYGYTF. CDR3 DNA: TGTGCTAGTGGTTTGCCTTGGGGGGGAAACTATGGCTACACCTTC.

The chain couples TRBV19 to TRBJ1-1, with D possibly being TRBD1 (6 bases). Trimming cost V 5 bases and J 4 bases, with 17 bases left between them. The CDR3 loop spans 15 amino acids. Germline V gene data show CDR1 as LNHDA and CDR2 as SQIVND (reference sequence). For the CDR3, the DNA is TGTGCCAGTAGTCCCCGGGGGGGGCGAGGCACTGAAGCTTTCTTT. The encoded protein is CASSPRGGRGTEAFF.

The CDR3 nucleotides are TGTGCCAGCAGCGTAGAAGGGGAGTGGGCTGAAGCTTTCTTT. Amino acid sequence: CASSVEGEWAEAFF. This chain links TRBV9 with TRBJ1-1, with TRBD1 as a possible D gene (5 bases). The CDR3 length is 14 residues. CDR1 is SGDLS and CDR2 is YYNGEE in the germline V gene. V lost 0 bases and J 6 bases, leaving 12 bases between the germline ends. The entire variable domain, with the rest obtained from reference TRBV9 and TRBJ1-1, is as follows: DSGVTQTPKHLITATGQRVTLRCSPRSGDLSVYWYQQSLDQGLQFLIQYYNGEERAKGNILERFSAQQFPDLHSELNLSSLELGDSALYFCASSVEGEWAEAFFGQGTRLTVV.

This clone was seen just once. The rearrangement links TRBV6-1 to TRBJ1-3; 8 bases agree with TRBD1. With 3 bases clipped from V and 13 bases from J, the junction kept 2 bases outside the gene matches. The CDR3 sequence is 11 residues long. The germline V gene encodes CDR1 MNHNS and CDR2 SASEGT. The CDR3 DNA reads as TGTGCCAGCAGTGAGGACAGGGCTATATATTTT. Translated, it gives CASSEDRAIYF.

The CDR3 sequence: CASSPEAGGANVLTF. For the CDR3, the DNA is TGTGCCAGCAGCCCAGAAGCGGGGGGGGCCAACGTCCTGACTTTC. This chain joins TRBV9 and TRBJ2-6; 7 bases are a match to TRBD2. This CDR3 has 15 residues. After removal of 4 bases from V and 4 bases from J, the junction contained 5 bases not matched to a gene. Germline CDR1 SGDLS, CDR2 YYNGEE.

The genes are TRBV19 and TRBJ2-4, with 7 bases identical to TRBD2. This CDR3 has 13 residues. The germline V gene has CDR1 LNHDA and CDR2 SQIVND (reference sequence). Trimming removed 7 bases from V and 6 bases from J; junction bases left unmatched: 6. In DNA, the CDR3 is TGTGCCAGTACCCCAGCGGGGACAAACATTCAGTACTTC. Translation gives CASTPAGTNIQYF.

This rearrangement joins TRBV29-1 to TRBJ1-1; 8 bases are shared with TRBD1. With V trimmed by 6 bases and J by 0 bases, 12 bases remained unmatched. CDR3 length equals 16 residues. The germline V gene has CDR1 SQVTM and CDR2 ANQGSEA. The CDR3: CSVPTDRGIMNTEAFF. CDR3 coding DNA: TGCAGCGTCCCTACCGACAGGGGAATCATGAACACTGAAGCTTTCTTT.

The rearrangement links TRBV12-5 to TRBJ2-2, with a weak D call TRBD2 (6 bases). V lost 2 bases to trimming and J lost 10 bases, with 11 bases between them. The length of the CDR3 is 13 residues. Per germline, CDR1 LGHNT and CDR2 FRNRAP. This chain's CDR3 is CASGLPGGVELFF. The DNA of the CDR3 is TGTGCTAGTGGTTTGCCCGGAGGGGTGGAGCTGTTTTTT.

CDR3 in amino acids: CASSPRRSTVGETQYF. In DNA form, the CDR3 reads TGTGCCAGCAGCCCGAGACGATCCACCGTTGGAGAGACCCAGTACTTC. The J gene is TRBJ2-5, the V gene TRBV7-2; D uncertain. CDR1 and CDR2 from the germline V gene are SGHTA and FQGNSA. Trimming took off 5 bases at V and 4 bases at J, with 20 bases between the two ends. This CDR3 region has 16 residues.

The chain's CDR3 is CASRESLAGGYEQYF. The DNA for the CDR3 is TGTGCCAGCAGGGAAAGCCTAGCGGGCGGTTACGAGCAGTACTTC. The chain uses TRBV2 and TRBJ2-7, with TRBD2 matching 8 bases. Trimming cost V 6 bases and J 4 bases; bases outside gene matches: 11. The CDR3 loop spans 15 amino acids. Germline V gives CDR1 SNHLY, CDR2 FYNNEI.

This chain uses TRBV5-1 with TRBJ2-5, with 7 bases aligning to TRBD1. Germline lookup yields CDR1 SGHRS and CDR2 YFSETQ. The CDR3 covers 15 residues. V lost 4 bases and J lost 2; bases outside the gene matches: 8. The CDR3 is CASSHPDRVQETQYF. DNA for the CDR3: TGCGCCAGCAGCCATCCAGACAGGGTTCAAGAGACCCAGTACTTC.

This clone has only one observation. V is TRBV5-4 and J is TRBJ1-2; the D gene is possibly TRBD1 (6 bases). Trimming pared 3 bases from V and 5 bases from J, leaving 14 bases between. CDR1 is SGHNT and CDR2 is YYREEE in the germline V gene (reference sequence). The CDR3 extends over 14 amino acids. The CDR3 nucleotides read TGTGCCAGCAGCTCCCAGGGGCGCGGATATGGCTACACCTTC. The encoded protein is CASSSQGRGYGYTF. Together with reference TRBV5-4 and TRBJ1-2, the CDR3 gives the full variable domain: ETGVTQSPTHLIKTRGQQVTLRCSSQSGHNTVSWYQQALGQGPQFIFQYYREEENGRGNFPPRFSGLQFPNYSSELNVNALELDDSALYLCASSSQGRGYGYTFGSGTRLTVV.

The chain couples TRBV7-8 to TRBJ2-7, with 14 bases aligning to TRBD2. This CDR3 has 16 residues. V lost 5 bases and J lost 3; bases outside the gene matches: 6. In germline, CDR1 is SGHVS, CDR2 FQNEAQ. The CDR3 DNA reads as TGTGCCAGCAGCCCAAAGGGACTAGCGGGAGTCTACGAGCAGTACTTC. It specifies CASSPKGLAGVYEQYF.

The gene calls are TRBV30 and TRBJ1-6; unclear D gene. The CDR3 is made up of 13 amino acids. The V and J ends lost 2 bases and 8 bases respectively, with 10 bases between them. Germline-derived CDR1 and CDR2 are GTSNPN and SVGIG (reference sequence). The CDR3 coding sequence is TGTGCCTGGAGTTCGGTCGGGGATTCACCCCTCCACTTT. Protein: CAWSSVGDSPLHF.

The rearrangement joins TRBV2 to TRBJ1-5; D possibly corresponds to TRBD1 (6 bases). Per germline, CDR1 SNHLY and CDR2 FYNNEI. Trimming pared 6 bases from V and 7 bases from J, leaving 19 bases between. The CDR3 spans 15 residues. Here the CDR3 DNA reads TGTGCCAGCAGATCAGATCAGGGGTCCGGACAGCCCCAGCATTTT. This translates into CASRSDQGSGQPQHF.

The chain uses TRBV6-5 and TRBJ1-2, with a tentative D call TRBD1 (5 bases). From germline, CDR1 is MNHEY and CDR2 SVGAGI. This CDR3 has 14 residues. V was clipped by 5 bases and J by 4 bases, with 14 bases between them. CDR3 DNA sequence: TGTGCCAGCAGTCCAGCCGGGACCCTCTATGGCTACACCTTC. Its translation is CASSPAGTLYGYTF.

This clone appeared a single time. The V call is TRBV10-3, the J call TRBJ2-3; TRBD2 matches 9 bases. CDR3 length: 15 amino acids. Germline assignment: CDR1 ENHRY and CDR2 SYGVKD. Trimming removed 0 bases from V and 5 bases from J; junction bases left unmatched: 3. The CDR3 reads CAISESSGRLDTQYF. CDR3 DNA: TGTGCCATCAGTGAGTCAAGCGGGAGGCTAGATACGCAGTATTTT.